This T cell receptor (beta chain) came from a study of blood T cells in healthy people across ages. Study observations and caveats: Possibly, changes in expanded clonotypes were confounded because donor CMV status was unknown. Getting older went along with TCR beta diversity per million T cells dropping roughly linearly.

A second PCR of 7 to 11 cycles used a sample-barcoded 5' primer and a J-beta primer mix. CDR3-containing paired-end reads numbered at least 2.5 million in each sample. In TCRdb, the 5' RACE reads were re-called with MiXCR into one record per CDR3 protein. Of some 730,000 distinct CDR3 sequences listed, about a fifth are singletons. Trimming stripped 6 bases from V and 4 bases from J, with 17 bases between. The CDR3 contains 14 residues. Germline V gene data show CDR1 as DFQATT and CDR2 as SNEGSKA (reference sequence). This clonotype showed up just a few times. The antigen remains unidentified. This sequence joins TRBV20-1 and TRBJ2-3, with D perhaps being TRBD1 or TRBD2 (5 bases each). The TCR comes from a man between 65 and 85 years old in good health. Sequenced sample: blood. The CDR3 DNA reads TGCAGTGCGGGACCCCTTATCTTCTCAGATACGCAGTATTTT. Its protein product is CSAGPLIFSDTQYF.